Shown below are 14 T cell receptor beta chains from a single sample sequenced in a study of blood T cell repertoires in COVID-19. Clones were sequenced by immunoSEQ multiplex PCR, and TCRdb holds only the in-frame ones, with some missing. The sample yields about 200,000 clones, about four fifths seen once. Sequenced sample: peripheral blood. These receptors all stem from a woman older than 75 with acute or convalescent COVID-19.

This clone was counted a single time. The chain uses TRBV11-3 and TRBJ1-6; D gene uncertain. The CDR3 is 15 residues long. The germline V gene has CDR1 SGHNT and CDR2 YENEEA. V was cut by 5 bases and J by 8 bases, with 16 bases left in between. Written as DNA, the CDR3 is TGTGCCAGCAGCCCGCGTGCAGGCTCGGATTCACCCCTCCACTTT. Amino acids: CASSPRAGSDSPLHF.

This chain links TRBV5-4 with TRBJ1-2; D is perhaps TRBD1 (6 bases). The V and J ends lost 3 bases and 7 bases respectively, with 19 bases between them. CDR3 size: 15 residues. Germline V gene lookup returns CDR1 SGHNT and CDR2 YYREEE (reference sequence). CDR3 nucleotides: TGTGCCAGCAGCTCGGGAGGTTTGGGGGCGGGTGGCTACACCTTC. It translates to CASSSGGLGAGGYTF.

In this sample, this clone turned up once. The J gene is TRBJ2-1, the V gene TRBV7-8; D is uncertain. Germline loops: CDR1 SGHVS, CDR2 FQNEAQ. The V end lost 5 bases, the J end lost 0 bases, and 11 bases lay between the germline ends. The CDR3 contains 15 residues. The CDR3 DNA follows: TGTGCCAGCAGCGTTAGAATAGCCTCCTACAATGAGCAGTTCTTC. As protein: CASSVRIASYNEQFF.

The J gene is TRBJ1-2, the V gene TRBV30, with 10 bases aligning to TRBD1. CDR3 size: 14 residues. Germline V gene sequence: CDR1 GTSNPN, CDR2 SVGIG (reference sequence). Trimming at V came to 0 bases and at J to 8 bases, leaving 6 bases not matched to a gene. The CDR3 DNA reads TGTGCCTGGAGTGTAGCCGGGACAGGGGTCGGCTACACCTTC. Translated: CAWSVAGTGVGYTF. Complete variable domain (other parts from reference TRBV30 and TRBJ1-2): SQTIHQWPATLVQPVGSPLSLECTVEGTSNPNLYWYRQAAGRGLQLLFYSVGIGQISSEVPQNLSASRPQDRQFILSSKKLLLSDSGFYLCAWSVAGTGVGYTFGSGTRLTVV.

This chain joins TRBV29-1 and TRBJ1-1; 10 nucleotides align to TRBD1. The CDR3 spans 14 residues. After removal of 6 bases from V and 5 bases from J, the junction contained 9 bases not matched to a gene. The germline CDR1 and CDR2 sequences are SQVTM and ANQGSEA. This CDR3 is CSVRQGAGETEAFF. For the CDR3, the DNA is TGCAGCGTAAGACAGGGGGCCGGAGAGACTGAAGCTTTCTTT.

The V gene is TRBV10-3, the J gene TRBJ2-1; the match to TRBD2 covers 8 bases. The V gene end was trimmed by 10 bases and the J gene end by 2 bases; junction bases not matched to a gene: 4. This CDR3 is 13 amino acids long. Germline CDR1 reads ENHRY; CDR2 reads SYGVKD. The CDR3, as DNA: TGTGCCACGCGGGAGGTAGCCTACAATGAGCAGTTCTTC. Its translation: CATREVAYNEQFF.

This clone has a single count. V is TRBV3-1 (or the pseudogene TRBV3-2) and J is TRBJ2-2; maybe TRBD2 (6 bases). Germline loops: CDR1 LGHDT, CDR2 YNNKEL (reference sequence). Trimming pared 3 bases from V and 6 bases from J, leaving 11 bases between. CDR3 length: 14 amino acids. CDR3 sequence reads: CASSHAGWAGELFF. CDR3 nucleotides: TGTGCCAGCAGCCACGCGGGGTGGGCCGGGGAGCTGTTTTTT.

The gene calls are TRBV18 and TRBJ1-2; possibly TRBD1 for D (5 bases). The V end was cut by 2 bases, the J end by 5 bases, with 18 bases between. The germline gives CDR1 KGHSH, CDR2 LQKENI. CDR3 length: 16 residues. CDR3 sequence (DNA): TGTGCCAGCTCACCAGAATCCCCCCTTCAGGGATATGGCTACACCTTC. This encodes CASSPESPLQGYGYTF.

V gene TRBV11-3 combines with J gene TRBJ2-2; D is possibly TRBD1 (5 bases). Trimming took off 5 bases at V and 5 bases at J, with 18 bases between the two ends. The CDR3 runs to 16 residues. The germline CDR1 and CDR2 sequences are SGHNT and YENEEA. The CDR3 region has the DNA TGTGCCAGCAGCCTTAGTTGGGGCCTGGGGACCGGGGAGCTGTTTTTT. Translation: CASSLSWGLGTGELFF.

The chain carries TRBV25-1 and TRBJ1-5; TRBD1 matches 7 bases. The J segment lost 4 bases and the V segment lost 3 bases, leaving 15 bases of the junction unmatched. The CDR3 has 18 residues. Germline assignment: CDR1 MGHDK and CDR2 SYGVNS. The CDR3 here is CASSDRRQGPWINQPQHF. The CDR3 coding sequence is TGTGCCAGCAGTGACCGGAGACAGGGCCCCTGGATAAATCAGCCCCAGCATTTT. The full variable domain, in which reference TRBV25-1 and TRBJ1-5 provide the parts outside the CDR3, is EADIYQTPRYLVIGTGKKITLECSQTMGHDKMYWYQQDPGMELHLIHYSYGVNSTEKGDLSSESTVSRIRTEHFPLTLESARPSHTSQYLCASSDRRQGPWINQPQHFGDGTRLSIL.

The V call is TRBV6-1, the J call TRBJ2-3; 10 bases agree with TRBD2. CDR3 length: 17 amino acids. The germline CDR1 and CDR2 sequences are MNHNS and SASEGT. V was clipped by 3 bases and J by 3 bases; unmatched bases: 9. CDR3 bases: TGTGCCAGCAGTGAGGGGGTAAATAGCGGGAGGACAGATACGCAGTATTTT. The encoded protein is CASSEGVNSGRTDTQYF.

This clone was observed a single time. The chain uses TRBV28 and TRBJ2-3; 8 bases map to TRBD2. This CDR3 is built from 13 residues. Germline values: CDR1 MDHEN, CDR2 SYDVKM. V gave up 10 bases and J gave up 2 bases; unmatched junction bases: 5. CDR3 sequence reads: CATGGLATDTQYF. The CDR3, as DNA: TGTGCCACCGGCGGACTAGCCACAGATACGCAGTATTTT.

This clone was detected once. The rearrangement links TRBV5-4 to TRBJ2-2; 8 bases fit TRBD2. After removal of 4 bases from V and 3 bases from J, the junction contained 5 bases not matched to a gene. The CDR3 is made up of 15 amino acids. Germline lookup yields CDR1 SGHNT and CDR2 YYREEE (reference sequence). DNA for the CDR3: TGTGCCAGCAGCCCGGGGGGGTTTTACACCGGGGAGCTGTTTTTT. It specifies CASSPGGFYTGELFF. Together with reference TRBV5-4 and TRBJ2-2, the CDR3 gives the full variable domain: ETGVTQSPTHLIKTRGQQVTLRCSSQSGHNTVSWYQQALGQGPQFIFQYYREEENGRGNFPPRFSGLQFPNYSSELNVNALELDDSALYLCASSPGGFYTGELFFGEGSRLTVL.

The chain joins TRBV24-1 to TRBJ2-5; TRBD1 matches at 9 bases. Germline V gene sequence: CDR1 KGHDR, CDR2 SFDVKD. V was clipped by 3 bases and J by 2 bases; unmatched bases: 3. The CDR3 is 15 amino acids. Written as DNA, the CDR3 is TGTGCCACCAGTGATGCCGGGACAGGGCAAGAGACCCAGTACTTC. Its translation: CATSDAGTGQETQYF.